This record looks at one T cell receptor (beta chain) sequence and its context. These data originate in a study of identical twins. TCRdb reprocessed the 5' RACE reads with MiXCR, giving one entry per CDR3 protein. The sample holds approximately 630,000 distinct CDR3 sequences, under 8.5% seen once. The V gene end was trimmed by 7 bases and the J gene end by 3 bases; junction bases not matched to a gene: 6. CDR3 length equals 14 residues. Germline V gene data show CDR1 as SGHRS and CDR2 as YFSETQ. This sample was shared with a second study, whose subject was yellow fever vaccine responses in identical twins.

The material sequenced was PBMCs. The rearrangement uses TRBV5-1 and TRBJ2-2; 7 nucleotides line up with TRBD2. The sequence was collected from a woman aged 18-30 years in good health. The CDR3 loop is CASGRERYTGELFF. CDR3 in DNA: TGCGCCAGCGGGAGGGAACGGTACACCGGGGAGCTGTTTTTT. Based on the CDR3 plus reference TRBV5-1 and TRBJ2-2, the full variable domain is KAGVTQTPRYLIKTRGQQVTLSCSPISGHRSVSWYQQTPGQGLQFLFEYFSETQRNKGNFPGRFSGRQFSNSRSEMNVSTLELGDSALYLCASGRERYTGELFFGEGSRLTVL.